The sequence of this T cell receptor beta chain was determined in a study of blood T cells in healthy people across ages. All donors came from Russia, were Caucasian and healthy, and spanned ages about 6 to 90. About this clonotype: Its antigen is not identified.

CDR1 and CDR2 from the germline V gene are MNHEY and SVGEGT. Trimming at V came to 1 base and at J to 2 bases, leaving 4 bases not matched to a gene. The CDR3 has 17 residues. Next came a second PCR, run for about 6 to 12 cycles, which used a sample-barcoded 5' primer along with a J-beta primer mix. TCRdb redid the calling of the 5' RACE reads with MiXCR, one entry per CDR3 protein. The repertoire holds about 570,000 distinct CDR3 sequences, about 25% seen once, with 18% in the top ten. Findings and caveats of the study: Both naive CD4+ cell counts and diversity were greater in long-lived donors than in aged donors.

This chain links TRBV6-2 or TRBV6-3 with TRBJ2-4; 11 nucleotides match TRBD1. The TCR comes from a woman aged 70-85 years in good health. Specimen: blood. The DNA for the CDR3 is TGTGCCAGCAGTTACTTACGGACAGGGGGCACCAAAAACATTCAGTACTTC. It encodes CASSYLRTGGTKNIQYF.